This T cell receptor (beta chain) was sequenced during a study of T cell changes during pregnancy in multiple sclerosis. V gave up 6 bases and J gave up 3 bases, with 15 bases separating them. The CDR3 sequence is 14 residues long. The V gene's germline CDR1 is MNHEY and CDR2 SVGAGI. Sequencing was performed with immunoSEQ multiplex PCR; in TCRdb, only in-frame clones are kept and a portion is missing. The sample includes about 89,000 clones, 94% of them seen just once. The source is a female donor in good health, enrolled as a control in a pregnancy study. The chain links TRBV6-5 to TRBJ2-7, with no clear D. The sequencing used peripheral blood, collected after pregnancy. The CDR3 is CASRLTAMVYEQYF. CDR3 coding DNA: TGTGCCAGCAGGCTTACAGCTATGGTCTACGAGCAGTACTTC.